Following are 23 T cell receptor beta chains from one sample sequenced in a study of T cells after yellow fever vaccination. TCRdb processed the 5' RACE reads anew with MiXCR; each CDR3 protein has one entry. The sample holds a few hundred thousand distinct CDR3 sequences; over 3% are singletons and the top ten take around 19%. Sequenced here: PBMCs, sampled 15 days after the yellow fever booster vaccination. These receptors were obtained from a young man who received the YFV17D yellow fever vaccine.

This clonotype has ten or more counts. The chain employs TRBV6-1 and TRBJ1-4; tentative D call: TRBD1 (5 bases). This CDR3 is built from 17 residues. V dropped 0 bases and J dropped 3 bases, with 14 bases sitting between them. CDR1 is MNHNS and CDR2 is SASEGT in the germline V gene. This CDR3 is CASSEARRGVPNEKLFF. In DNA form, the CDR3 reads TGTGCCAGCAGTGAAGCGCGCCGGGGCGTGCCTAATGAAAAACTGTTTTTT.

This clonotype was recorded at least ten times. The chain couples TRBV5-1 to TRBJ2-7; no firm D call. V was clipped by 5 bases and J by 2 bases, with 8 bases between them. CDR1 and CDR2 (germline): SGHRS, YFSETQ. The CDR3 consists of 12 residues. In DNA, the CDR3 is TGCGCCAGCAGGGCCGGTACCTACGAGCAGTACTTC. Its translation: CASRAGTYEQYF.

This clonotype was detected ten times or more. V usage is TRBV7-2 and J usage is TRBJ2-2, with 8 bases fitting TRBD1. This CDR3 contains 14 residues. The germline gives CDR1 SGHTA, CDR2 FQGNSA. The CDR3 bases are TGTGCTGTGCAGGGGGCAGTCGACACCGGGGAGCTGTTTTTT. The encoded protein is CAVQGAVDTGELFF.

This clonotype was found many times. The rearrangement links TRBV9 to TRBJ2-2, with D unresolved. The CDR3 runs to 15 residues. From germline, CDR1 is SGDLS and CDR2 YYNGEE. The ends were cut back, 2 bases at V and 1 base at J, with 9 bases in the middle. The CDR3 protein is CASSVTQVNTGELFF. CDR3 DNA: TGTGCCAGCAGCGTCACTCAGGTGAACACCGGGGAGCTGTTTTTT.

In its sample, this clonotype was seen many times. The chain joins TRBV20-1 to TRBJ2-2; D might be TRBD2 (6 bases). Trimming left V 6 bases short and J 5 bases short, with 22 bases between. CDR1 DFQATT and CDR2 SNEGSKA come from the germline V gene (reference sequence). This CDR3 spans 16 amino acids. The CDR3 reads CSARKVTSRLTGELFF. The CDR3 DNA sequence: TGCAGTGCCAGGAAGGTGACTAGTAGGTTGACCGGGGAGCTGTTTTTT.

CDR3 sequence: CASSFSGALGEQYF. In DNA form, the CDR3 reads TGTGCCAGCAGCTTTAGCGGGGCCTTGGGAGAGCAGTACTTC. J is TRBJ2-7 and V is TRBV7-2, with 8 bases identical to TRBD2. Germline V gives CDR1 SGHTA, CDR2 FQGNSA. The ends lost 3 bases at V and 7 bases at J; junction bases unmatched: 8. The CDR3 is made up of 14 amino acids.

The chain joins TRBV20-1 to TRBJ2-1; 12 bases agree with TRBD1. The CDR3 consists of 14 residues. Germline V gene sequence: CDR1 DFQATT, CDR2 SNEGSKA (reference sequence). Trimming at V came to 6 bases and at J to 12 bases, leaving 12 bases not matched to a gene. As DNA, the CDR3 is TGCAGTGCCAACCGGGACAGGGGGCGTAGGGTGCAGTTCTTC. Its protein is CSANRDRGRRVQFF.

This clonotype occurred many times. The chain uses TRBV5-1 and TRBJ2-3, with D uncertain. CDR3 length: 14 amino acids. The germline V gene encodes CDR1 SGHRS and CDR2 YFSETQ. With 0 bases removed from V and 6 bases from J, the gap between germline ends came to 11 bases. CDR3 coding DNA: TGCGCCAGCAGCTTGGAGCGAGCCTCTGATACGCAGTATTTT. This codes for CASSLERASDTQYF.

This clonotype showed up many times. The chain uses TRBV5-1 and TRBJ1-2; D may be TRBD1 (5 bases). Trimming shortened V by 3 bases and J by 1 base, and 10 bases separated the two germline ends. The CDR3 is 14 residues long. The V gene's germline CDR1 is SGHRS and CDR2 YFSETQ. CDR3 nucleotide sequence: TGCGCCAGCAGCTGGACGGGGGATAACTATGGCTACACCTTC. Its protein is CASSWTGDNYGYTF.

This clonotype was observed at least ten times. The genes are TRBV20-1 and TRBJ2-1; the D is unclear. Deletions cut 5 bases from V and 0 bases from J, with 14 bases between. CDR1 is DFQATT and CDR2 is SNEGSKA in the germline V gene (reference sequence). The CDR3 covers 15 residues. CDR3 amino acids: CSAYEARSSYNEQFF. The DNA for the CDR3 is TGCAGTGCTTACGAGGCCCGAAGCTCCTACAATGAGCAGTTCTTC.

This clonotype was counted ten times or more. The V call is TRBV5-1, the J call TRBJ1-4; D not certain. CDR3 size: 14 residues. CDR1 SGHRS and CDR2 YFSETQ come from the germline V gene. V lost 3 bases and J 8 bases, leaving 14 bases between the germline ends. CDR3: CASSWTAGQEKLFF. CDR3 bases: TGCGCCAGCAGCTGGACCGCGGGCCAAGAAAAACTGTTTTTT.

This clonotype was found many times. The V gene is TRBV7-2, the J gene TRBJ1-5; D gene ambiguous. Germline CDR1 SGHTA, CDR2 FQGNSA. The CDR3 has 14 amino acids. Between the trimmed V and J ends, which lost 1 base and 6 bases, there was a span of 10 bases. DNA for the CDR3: TGTGCCAGCAGCTTAGTCCCTGGAGGTCAGCCCCAGCATTTT. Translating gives CASSLVPGGQPQHF.

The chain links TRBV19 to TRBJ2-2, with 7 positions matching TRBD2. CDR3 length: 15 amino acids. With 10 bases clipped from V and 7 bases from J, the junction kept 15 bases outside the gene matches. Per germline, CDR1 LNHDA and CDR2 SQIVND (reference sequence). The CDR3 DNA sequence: TGTGCCACCCGGGGGGACTGGCGTACCGTCGGGGAGCTGTTTTTT. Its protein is CATRGDWRTVGELFF.

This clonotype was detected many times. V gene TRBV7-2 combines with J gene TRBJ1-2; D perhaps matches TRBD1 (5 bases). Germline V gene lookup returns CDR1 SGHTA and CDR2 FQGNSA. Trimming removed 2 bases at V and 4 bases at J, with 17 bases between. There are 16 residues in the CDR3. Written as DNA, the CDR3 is TGTGCCAGCAGCTTACTGCCGGGACCTCAGAGCTATGGCTACACCTTC. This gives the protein CASSLLPGPQSYGYTF.

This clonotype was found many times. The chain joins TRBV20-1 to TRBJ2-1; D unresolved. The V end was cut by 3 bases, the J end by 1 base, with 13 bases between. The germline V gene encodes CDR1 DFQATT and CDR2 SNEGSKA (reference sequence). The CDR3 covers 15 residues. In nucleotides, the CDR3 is TGCAGTGCTAGGAGCCTGGCCGTATCCTACAATGAGCAGTTCTTC. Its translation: CSARSLAVSYNEQFF.

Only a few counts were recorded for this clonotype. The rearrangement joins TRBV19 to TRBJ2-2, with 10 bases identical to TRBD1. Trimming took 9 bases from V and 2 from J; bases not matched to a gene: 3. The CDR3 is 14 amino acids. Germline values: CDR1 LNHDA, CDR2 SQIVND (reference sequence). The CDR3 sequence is CASRDRGNTGELFF. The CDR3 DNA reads TGTGCCAGCAGGGACAGGGGAAACACCGGGGAGCTGTTTTTT.

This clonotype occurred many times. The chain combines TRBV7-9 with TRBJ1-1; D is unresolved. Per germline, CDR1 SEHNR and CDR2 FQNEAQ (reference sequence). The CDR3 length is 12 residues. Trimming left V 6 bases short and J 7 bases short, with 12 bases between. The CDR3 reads CASRSRQVEAFF. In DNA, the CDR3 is TGTGCCAGCAGGAGTAGGCAGGTTGAAGCTTTCTTT.

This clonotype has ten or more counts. As DNA, the CDR3 is TGTGCCAGCAGCTTAATGGGAAACACCGGGGAGCTGTTTTTT. Translating gives CASSLMGNTGELFF. This chain uses TRBV7-2 with TRBJ2-2; no clear D gene. V gave up 2 bases and J gave up 2 bases, with 6 bases separating them. Germline loops: CDR1 SGHTA, CDR2 FQGNSA. The CDR3 totals 14 residues.

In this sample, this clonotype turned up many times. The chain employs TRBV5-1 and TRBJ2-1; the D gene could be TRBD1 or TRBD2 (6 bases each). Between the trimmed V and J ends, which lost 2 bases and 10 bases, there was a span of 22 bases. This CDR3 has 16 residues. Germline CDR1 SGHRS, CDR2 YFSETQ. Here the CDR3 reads CASSFRTGAPLEEQFF. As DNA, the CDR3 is TGCGCCAGCAGCTTCAGGACGGGGGCCCCGCTTGAAGAGCAGTTCTTC.

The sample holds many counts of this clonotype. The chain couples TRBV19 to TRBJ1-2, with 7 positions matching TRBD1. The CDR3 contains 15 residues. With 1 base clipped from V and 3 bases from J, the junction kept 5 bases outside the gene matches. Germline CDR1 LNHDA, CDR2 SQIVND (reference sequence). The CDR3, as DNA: TGTGCCAGTAGTATAGCCCGGGGGACAGACTATGGCTACACCTTC. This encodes CASSIARGTDYGYTF.

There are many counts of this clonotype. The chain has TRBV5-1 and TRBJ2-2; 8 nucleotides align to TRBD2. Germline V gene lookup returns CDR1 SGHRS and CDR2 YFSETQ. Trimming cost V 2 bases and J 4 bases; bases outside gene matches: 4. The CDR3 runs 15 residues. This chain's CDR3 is CASSFRSGGTGELFF. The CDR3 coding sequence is TGCGCCAGCAGCTTCCGGAGCGGGGGCACCGGGGAGCTGTTTTTT.

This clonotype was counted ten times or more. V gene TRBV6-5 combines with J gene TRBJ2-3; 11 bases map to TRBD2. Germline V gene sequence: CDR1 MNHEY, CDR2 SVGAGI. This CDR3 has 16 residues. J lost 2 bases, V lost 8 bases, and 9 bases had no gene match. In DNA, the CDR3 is TGTGCCAGCCAAGTGGGGACTAGCGGTTTCACAGATACGCAGTATTTT. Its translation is CASQVGTSGFTDTQYF.

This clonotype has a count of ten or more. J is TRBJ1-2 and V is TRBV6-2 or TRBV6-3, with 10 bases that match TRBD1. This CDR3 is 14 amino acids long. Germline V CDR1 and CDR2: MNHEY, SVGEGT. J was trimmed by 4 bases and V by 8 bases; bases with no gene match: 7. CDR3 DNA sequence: TGTGCCAGCCGGAGGGACAGGGGTACCTATGGCTACACCTTC. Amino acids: CASRRDRGTYGYTF.